A selection of T cell receptor beta chains follows, all from one sample in a study of CD8 T cells in Susac syndrome. In TCRdb, the immunoSEQ multiplex PCR reads were re-called with MiXCR into one record per CDR3 protein. The sample records around 62,000 distinct CDR3 sequences, approximately 92% being singletons. Sequencing was carried out using CD8+ T cells from PBMCs. Receptors originate from a human donor in good health. The CDR3 runs from the conserved cysteine through the conserved F or W. Fields, in order: J gene, clone size, V gene, D gene, CDR3 protein, CDR3 DNA. D genes are given only for firm matches. Clone sizes are given selectively: once, few, many, or a class where the clone is expanded.

J: TRBJ2-2; size: .; V: TRBV4-3; D: .; CDR3: CASSPSGESSNGELFF; DNA: TGCGCCAGCAGCCCAAGTGGGGAATCCTCGAACGGGGAGCTGTTTTTT
J: TRBJ1-6; size: .; V: TRBV27; D: .; CDR3: CASSFGGYNSPLHF; DNA: TGTGCCAGCAGTTTCGGCGGCTATAATTCACCCCTCCACTTT
J: TRBJ2-2; size: .; V: TRBV15; D: TRBD2; CDR3: CATSRVLAGGENTGELFF; DNA: TGTGCCACCAGCAGAGTTCTAGCGGGGGGGGAAAACACCGGGGAGCTGTTTTTT
J: TRBJ1-1; size: .; V: TRBV27; D: .; CDR3: CASSVTQMNTEAFF; DNA: TGTGCCAGCAGTGTGACACAGATGAACACTGAAGCTTTCTTT
J: TRBJ2-5; size: .; V: TRBV5-4; D: TRBD1; CDR3: CASSGEVQGAALQETQYF; DNA: TGTGCCAGCAGCGGCGAGGTCCAGGGGGCGGCCCTCCAAGAGACCCAGTACTTC
J: TRBJ2-7; size: .; V: TRBV7-6; D: .; CDR3: CASSPGTSGEQYF; DNA: TGTGCCAGCAGCCCTGGGACTTCGGGGGAGCAGTACTTC
J: TRBJ2-1; size: .; V: TRBV4-1; D: .; CDR3: CASSQGSNEQFF; DNA: TGCGCCAGCAGCCAAGGGAGTAATGAGCAGTTCTTC
J: TRBJ2-2; size: .; V: TRBV27; D: .; CDR3: CASSPPGFGELFF; DNA: TGTGCCAGCAGTCCCCCCGGGTTCGGGGAGCTGTTTTTT
J: TRBJ1-1; size: .; V: TRBV11-3; D: TRBD1; CDR3: CASSQGQGEGLNTEAFF; DNA: TGTGCCAGCAGCCAAGGACAGGGGGAAGGCTTAAACACTGAAGCTTTCTTT
J: TRBJ2-3; size: .; V: TRBV20-1; D: TRBD1; CDR3: CSVCDRVSGTDTQYF; DNA: TGCAGTGTCTGTGACAGGGTTTCTGGCACAGATACGCAGTATTTT
J: TRBJ2-1; size: .; V: TRBV4-1; D: .; CDR3: CASSQEGQRFEQFF; DNA: TGCGCCAGCAGCCAAGAAGGGCAGCGATTTGAGCAGTTCTTC
J: TRBJ2-2; size: .; V: TRBV9; D: TRBD2; CDR3: CASSARGGGTGELFF; DNA: TGTGCCAGCAGCGCACGGGGGGGAGGCACCGGGGAGCTGTTTTTT
J: TRBJ1-3; size: .; V: TRBV5-1; D: .; CDR3: CASSLTEQSSGNTIYF; DNA: TGCGCCAGCAGCTTAACAGAACAAAGCTCTGGAAACACCATATATTTT
J: TRBJ2-4; size: once; V: TRBV5-6; D: .; CDR3: CASSTTTVSIQYF; DNA: TGTGCCAGCAGCACAACGACTGTCTCCATTCAGTACTTC
J: TRBJ1-1; size: .; V: TRBV27; D: .; CDR3: CASRGMNTEAFF; DNA: TGTGCCAGCAGAGGTATGAACACTGAAGCTTTCTTT
J: TRBJ2-3; size: .; V: TRBV2; D: .; CDR3: CASKDVGSSTDTQYF; DNA: TGTGCCAGCAAAGACGTCGGCAGCAGCACAGATACGCAGTATTTT
J: TRBJ2-5; size: .; V: TRBV20-1; D: TRBD1; CDR3: CSARSIVVGTGGIETQYF; DNA: TGCAGTGCTAGAAGTATCGTCGTGGGGACAGGGGGGATAGAGACCCAGTACTTC
J: TRBJ2-1; size: few; V: TRBV12-3/TRBV12-4; D: TRBD2; CDR3: CASSPPSGSYNEQFF; DNA: TGTGCCAGCAGTCCCCCTAGCGGCTCCTACAATGAGCAGTTCTTC
J: TRBJ2-2; size: .; V: TRBV18; D: .; CDR3: CASSPRVPIPGEMFF; DNA: TGTGCCAGCTCACCAAGGGTTCCAATCCCCGGGGAGATGTTTTTT
J: TRBJ2-1; size: .; V: TRBV7-9; D: .; CDR3: CASSAWVGKTYNEQFF; DNA: TGTGCCAGCAGTGCCTGGGTGGGGAAGACCTACAATGAGCAGTTCTTC
J: TRBJ2-3; size: .; V: TRBV30; D: .; CDR3: CACAGAGDDTDTQYF; DNA: TGTGCCTGTGCGGGGGCGGGGGACGATACAGATACGCAGTATTTT
J: TRBJ2-5; size: .; V: TRBV15; D: .; CDR3: CATSRQTLGEETQYF; DNA: TGTGCCACCAGCAGACAAACACTAGGGGAAGAGACCCAGTACTTC
J: TRBJ2-2; size: .; V: TRBV30; D: .; CDR3: CAWSDPEYPPHRVIRSTGELFF; DNA: TGTGCCTGGAGTGACCCCGAGTACCCCCCCCACAGGGTCATTAGGTCTACCGGGGAGCTGTTTTTT
J: TRBJ1-2; size: .; V: TRBV7-9; D: .; CDR3: CASSPDSLNGYTF; DNA: TGTGCCAGCAGCCCCGACAGCCTGAATGGCTACACCTTC
J: TRBJ2-7; size: .; V: TRBV7-2; D: TRBD1; CDR3: CASSFDREFEQYF; DNA: TGTGCCAGCAGCTTCGACAGGGAATTCGAGCAGTACTTC
J: TRBJ2-7; size: .; V: TRBV2; D: TRBD1; CDR3: CASNQQGPSSYEQYF; DNA: TGTGCCAGCAACCAACAGGGGCCGTCGTCCTACGAGCAGTACTTC
J: TRBJ2-7; size: .; V: TRBV20-1; D: TRBD2; CDR3: CSARDPTSGVTYEQYF; DNA: TGCAGTGCTAGAGATCCTACTAGCGGGGTTACCTACGAGCAGTACTTC
J: TRBJ2-3; size: .; V: TRBV9; D: .; CDR3: CASSVKLADTQYF; DNA: TGTGCCAGCAGCGTTAAGTTGGCAGATACGCAGTATTTT
J: TRBJ1-6; size: .; V: TRBV7-6; D: .; CDR3: CASSPDGGGPLHF; DNA: TGTGCCAGCAGCCCCGATGGCGGGGGCCCCCTCCACTTT
J: TRBJ2-7; size: .; V: TRBV27; D: .; CDR3: CASSLRDSYEQYF; DNA: TGTGCCAGCAGTTTGCGGGACTCCTACGAGCAGTACTTC
J: TRBJ1-4; size: .; V: TRBV7-2; D: TRBD1; CDR3: CASSFFAQGAREKLFF; DNA: TGTGCCAGCAGCTTCTTCGCGCAGGGGGCCCGGGAAAAACTGTTTTTT
J: TRBJ2-7; size: .; V: TRBV28; D: .; CDR3: CASSPSNRYEQYF; DNA: TGTGCCAGCAGCCCCTCAAACCGCTACGAGCAGTACTTC
J: TRBJ2-7; size: .; V: TRBV29-1; D: .; CDR3: CSVEAEKGVATLEQYF; DNA: TGCAGCGTTGAAGCAGAGAAGGGAGTGGCGACTCTCGAGCAGTACTTC
J: TRBJ2-3; size: .; V: TRBV7-2; D: TRBD2; CDR3: CASSLWRGGPDTQYF; DNA: TGTGCCAGCAGCTTGTGGCGGGGGGGCCCTGATACGCAGTATTTT
J: TRBJ2-2; size: .; V: TRBV7-6; D: .; CDR3: CASSLAANTGELFF; DNA: TGTGCCAGCAGCTTGGCAGCCAACACCGGGGAGCTGTTTTTT
J: TRBJ1-5; size: .; V: TRBV2; D: TRBD1; CDR3: CASREGQAEINQPQHF; DNA: TGTGCCAGCAGGGAGGGACAGGCAGAAATCAATCAGCCCCAGCATTTT
J: TRBJ2-7; size: once; V: TRBV20-1; D: .; CDR3: CSARERGAGYEQYF; DNA: TGCAGTGCTAGAGAGAGGGGGGCCGGATACGAGCAGTACTTC
J: TRBJ2-4; size: .; V: TRBV28; D: TRBD2; CDR3: CASSPTSGGAAYIQYF; DNA: TGTGCCAGCAGTCCGACTAGCGGGGGGGCAGCGTACATTCAGTACTTC
J: TRBJ1-2; size: .; V: TRBV7-9; D: .; CDR3: CASSSQHYGYTF; DNA: TGTGCCAGCAGCTCACAGCACTATGGCTACACCTTC
J: TRBJ1-2; size: .; V: TRBV23-1; D: .; CDR3: CASSPPAGNYGYTF; DNA: TGCGCCAGCAGCCCCCCTGCAGGGAACTATGGCTACACCTTC
J: TRBJ2-2; size: .; V: TRBV27; D: .; CDR3: CASSLNTGELFF; DNA: TGTGCCAGCAGTTTAAACACCGGGGAGCTGTTTTTT
J: TRBJ2-2; size: .; V: TRBV7-9; D: .; CDR3: CASSLGREIGELFF; DNA: TGTGCCAGCAGCTTGGGCAGGGAGATCGGGGAGCTGTTTTTT
J: TRBJ2-1; size: .; V: TRBV4-2; D: TRBD2; CDR3: CASSQDGTSGYNEQFF; DNA: TGTGCCAGCAGCCAAGATGGGACTAGCGGCTACAATGAGCAGTTCTTC
J: TRBJ1-1; size: .; V: TRBV5-1; D: .; CDR3: CASSLRGAATEAFF; DNA: TGCGCCAGCAGCTTGAGAGGGGCAGCTACTGAAGCTTTCTTT
J: TRBJ1-3; size: few; V: TRBV12-3/TRBV12-4; D: .; CDR3: CASSPGSGNTIYF; DNA: TGTGCCAGCAGTCCAGGGTCTGGAAACACCATATATTTT
J: TRBJ1-1; size: .; V: TRBV7-3; D: .; CDR3: CASSFSGNTEAFF; DNA: TGTGCCAGCAGCTTCTCCGGGAACACTGAAGCTTTCTTT
J: TRBJ1-5; size: .; V: TRBV10-3; D: .; CDR3: CAISESTTGLNQPQHF; DNA: TGTGCCATCAGTGAGTCCACGACAGGATTGAATCAGCCCCAGCATTTT
J: TRBJ1-2; size: .; V: TRBV14; D: .; CDR3: CASSHLRPGEFIYGYTF; DNA: TGTGCCAGCAGCCACTTACGTCCAGGGGAGTTTATCTATGGCTACACCTTC
J: TRBJ1-2; size: .; V: TRBV9; D: .; CDR3: CASSFGEGVDGYTF; DNA: TGTGCCAGCAGCTTCGGTGAGGGTGTAGATGGCTACACCTTC